This T cell receptor beta chain was obtained from a study of cytomegalovirus exposure and HLA in healthy donors. Study-level points and caveats: Investigators reported some 150 TCR beta chains as tied to cytomegalovirus.

Note on this clone: Its antigen is as yet unknown.

Sequenced by immunoSEQ multiplex PCR; TCRdb stores in-frame clones only, minus some. The sample has fewer than 350,000 clones, around 87% seen once. Sequences were obtained from PBMCs. This sequence was found in a woman in her late teens or twenties in good health and CMV-seronegative.

CDR3 protein: CASSGFNESLSGGDEAFF. For the CDR3, the DNA is TGTGCCAGCAGTGGGTTCAATGAGAGTCTCTCGGGGGGGGATGAAGCTTTCTTT. The rearrangement joins TRBV25-1 to TRBJ1-1, with D tentatively TRBD1 (5 bases). V shed 4 bases and J shed 7 bases, with 28 bases lying between them. Looked up from germline, CDR1 is MGHDK and CDR2 is SYGVNS. This CDR3 region has 18 residues.